This note documents a single TCR beta chain sequence. The V gene end was trimmed by 1 base and the J gene end by 5 bases; junction bases not matched to a gene: 4. CDR3 length equals 14 residues. From germline, CDR1 is SNHLY and CDR2 FYNNEI. Profiled with immunoSEQ multiplex PCR; TCRdb holds only in-frame clones, not every one. The sample lists more than 80,000 clones; 86% were seen once. This entry comes from a study of blood T cell repertoires in COVID-19. The sequenced material came from peripheral blood. The V and J genes are TRBV2 and TRBJ2-7; TRBD1 matches 8 bases. This sequence was found in a man aged 50 to 60 with active COVID-19. The CDR3 region has the DNA TGTGCCAGCAGTGAAGGGCAGGGGGCCGACGAGCAGTACTTC. Amino acids: CASSEGQGADEQYF.